Below are 28 T cell receptor beta chains sequenced from a single sample in a study of T-cell reconstitution after alpha-beta-depleted transplantation in children. Preparing the TCRbeta library involved the use of unique molecular identifiers. A single record per CDR3 protein comes from TCRdb applying MiXCR to the PCR reads. Altogether approximately 85,000 distinct CDR3 sequences are present, 12% to 15% being singletons, with the ten largest covering about 26%. The material sequenced was PBMCs, mostly from graft donor cells, taken 180 days after TCRalphabeta/CD19-depleted stem cell transplant. The receptors come from a male patient aged 2 to 10 who had a stem cell transplant for acute lymphoblastic leukemia, so the T cells may come from the graft donor.

This clonotype was counted between two and nine times. V usage is TRBV29-1 and J usage is TRBJ1-5; unclear D gene. This CDR3 contains 15 residues. Germline CDR1 is SQVTM and CDR2 is ANQGSEA. Between the trimmed V and J ends, which lost 6 bases and 2 bases, there was a span of 17 bases. In nucleotides, the CDR3 is TGCAGCGTGGCGGAAGACACTACGGGCAATCAGCCCCAGCATTTT. Translation gives CSVAEDTTGNQPQHF.

J is TRBJ2-7 and V is TRBV28, with a weak D call TRBD2 (6 bases). The V gene's germline CDR1 is MDHEN and CDR2 SYDVKM. V dropped 7 bases and J dropped 1 base, with 11 bases sitting between them. This CDR3 has 13 amino acids. The CDR3 reads CASISGRSYEQYF. DNA for the CDR3: TGTGCCAGCATTTCAGGGAGGTCCTACGAGCAGTACTTC.

The chain carries TRBV20-1 and TRBJ2-2, with 10 nucleotides matching TRBD2. Germline lookup yields CDR1 DFQATT and CDR2 SNEGSKA (reference sequence). Germline trimming cut 2 bases from V and 3 bases from J; bases unmatched to any gene: 6. CDR3 length: 16 residues. The CDR3 sequence: CSARLAGDLYTGELFF. CDR3 nucleotide sequence: TGCAGTGCTAGACTAGCGGGAGATTTGTACACCGGGGAGCTGTTTTTT.

The V call is TRBV7-9, the J call TRBJ1-3; D uncertain. The germline gives CDR1 SEHNR, CDR2 FQNEAQ (reference sequence). This CDR3 is built from 17 residues. Trimming shortened V by 2 bases and J by 0 bases, and 14 bases separated the two germline ends. CDR3 amino acids: CASSLILSRSSGNTIYF. CDR3 nucleotide sequence: TGTGCCAGCAGCTTAATTCTCTCCCGGAGCTCTGGAAACACCATATATTTT. Variable domain in full (rest from reference TRBV7-9 and TRBJ1-3): DTGVSQNPRHKITKRGQNVTFRCDPISEHNRLYWYRQTLGQGPEFLTYFQNEAQLEKSRLLSDRFSAERPKGSFSTLEIQRTEQGDSAMYLCASSLILSRSSGNTIYFGEGSWLTVV.

V usage is TRBV11-2 and J usage is TRBJ2-1, with 8 bases aligning to TRBD2. The CDR3 has 17 amino acids. V lost 5 bases, J lost 2 bases, and 11 bases stayed unmatched. CDR1 SGHAT and CDR2 FQNNGV come from the germline V gene. The CDR3 here is CASSPRRGGTAYNEQFF. The CDR3 nucleotides are TGTGCCAGCAGCCCACGACGGGGGGGTACAGCCTACAATGAGCAGTTCTTC.

This clonotype was picked up a small number of times. The chain recombines TRBV7-6 with TRBJ1-6; D gene uncertain. Germline assignment: CDR1 SGHVS and CDR2 FNYEAQ. V was trimmed by 0 bases and J by 6 bases, leaving 12 bases between them. The CDR3 spans 16 residues. The CDR3 sequence is CASSLATSESNSPLHF. Here the CDR3 DNA reads TGTGCCAGCAGCTTAGCGACGTCAGAGAGTAATTCACCCCTCCACTTT. Looking up the rest from reference TRBV7-6 and TRBJ1-6 gives the full variable domain: GAGVSQSPRYKVTKRGQDVALRCDPISGHVSLYWYRQALGQGPEFLTYFNYEAQQDKSGLPNDRFSAERPEGSISTLTIQRTEQRDSAMYRCASSLATSESNSPLHFGNGTRLTVT.

This rearrangement joins TRBV9 to TRBJ2-7, with TRBD1 matching over 8 bases. The CDR3 runs to 15 residues. Looked up from germline, CDR1 is SGDLS and CDR2 is YYNGEE. Losses at the gene ends were 4 bases for V and 2 bases for J; bases not matched to a gene: 8. The CDR3 nucleotides are TGTGCCAGCAGCACGGGGACAGGCACTACCTACGAGCAGTACTTC. Amino acids: CASSTGTGTTYEQYF.

This clonotype was recorded many times. The chain combines TRBV5-1 with TRBJ2-7; maybe TRBD1 (6 bases). Trimming took off 3 bases at V and 0 bases at J, with 7 bases between the two ends. CDR3 length: 13 amino acids. Looked up from germline, CDR1 is SGHRS and CDR2 is YFSETQ. The CDR3 region has the DNA TGCGCCAGCAGCTGGGACATCTCCTACGAGCAGTACTTC. This encodes CASSWDISYEQYF.

This clonotype has a handful of counts. V usage is TRBV28 and J usage is TRBJ2-1; D is unresolved. The V gene's germline CDR1 is MDHEN and CDR2 SYDVKM. The CDR3 consists of 14 residues. The V gene lost 5 bases and the J gene lost 3 bases, with 11 bases spanning the gap. The CDR3: CASSLDVDYNEQFF. The CDR3 DNA sequence: TGTGCCAGCAGTCTTGACGTTGACTACAATGAGCAGTTCTTC.

This clonotype has more than one count but fewer than ten. V and J are TRBV28 and TRBJ2-1, with 8 nucleotides matching TRBD2. Per germline, CDR1 MDHEN and CDR2 SYDVKM. Losses at the gene ends were 5 bases for V and 3 bases for J; bases not matched to a gene: 9. CDR3 length: 16 residues. The CDR3 region is CASSPPGLAGYNEQFF. Written as DNA, the CDR3 is TGTGCCAGCAGTCCCCCGGGGCTAGCGGGCTACAATGAGCAGTTCTTC.

This clonotype occurred a few times. The gene calls are TRBV30 and TRBJ2-1; unclear D gene. The germline gives CDR1 GTSNPN, CDR2 SVGIG (reference sequence). Trimming left V 0 bases short and J 13 bases short, with 10 bases between. This CDR3 spans 11 amino acids. Here the CDR3 DNA reads TGTGCCTGGAGTGTAGGAAGGGATCAGTTCTTC. Translating it yields CAWSVGRDQFF.

The chain joins TRBV20-1 to TRBJ1-5; no clear D gene. V was clipped by 4 bases and J by 0 bases, with 10 bases between them. Germline V gene data show CDR1 as DFQATT and CDR2 as SNEGSKA (reference sequence). The CDR3 extends over 14 amino acids. The CDR3 DNA reads as TGCAGTGCTACTCTCCTATATAGCAATCAGCCCCAGCATTTT. Translation: CSATLLYSNQPQHF.

This clonotype was counted once. This chain uses TRBV2 with TRBJ2-2; no clear D gene. The CDR3 runs 13 residues. V was trimmed by 9 bases and J by 2 bases, leaving 10 bases between them. Germline lookup yields CDR1 SNHLY and CDR2 FYNNEI. CDR3 sequence: CARETGNTGELFF. CDR3 nucleotides: TGTGCCAGGGAAACGGGCAACACCGGGGAGCTGTTTTTT.

This clonotype was counted at least ten times. The chain employs TRBV5-1 and TRBJ2-5; the D gene is possibly TRBD2 (5 bases). This CDR3 is built from 16 residues. Trimming cost V 2 bases and J 2 bases, with 16 bases left between them. Germline CDR1 reads SGHRS; CDR2 reads YFSETQ. The CDR3: CASSLIPSGPQETQYF. CDR3 coding DNA: TGCGCCAGCAGCTTAATACCCAGCGGTCCTCAAGAGACCCAGTACTTC. Using reference TRBV5-1 and TRBJ2-5 for the parts outside the CDR3, the full variable domain is KAGVTQTPRYLIKTRGQQVTLSCSPISGHRSVSWYQQTPGQGLQFLFEYFSETQRNKGNFPGRFSGRQFSNSRSEMNVSTLELGDSALYLCASSLIPSGPQETQYFGPGTRLLVL.

Ten or more counts support this clonotype. The rearrangement joins TRBV27 to TRBJ2-5, with 7 bases identical to TRBD2. CDR3 length: 13 residues. Germline trimming cut 2 bases from V and 5 bases from J; bases unmatched to any gene: 2. Germline assignment: CDR1 MNHEY and CDR2 SMNVEV (reference sequence). This CDR3 reads CASSLREGETQYF. As DNA, the CDR3 is TGTGCCAGCAGTTTAAGGGAGGGGGAGACCCAGTACTTC.

In its sample, this clonotype was seen a few times. The chain links TRBV9 to TRBJ1-1; a possible D gene is TRBD1 (5 bases). Germline lookup yields CDR1 SGDLS and CDR2 YYNGEE. The V end lost 3 bases, the J end lost 7 bases, and 10 bases lay between the germline ends. CDR3 length equals 12 residues. The CDR3 nucleotides are TGTGCCAGCAGCGCTTCCACAGGTGAAGCTTTCTTT. Translating it yields CASSASTGEAFF.

This chain connects TRBV11-2 to TRBJ2-3; D assignment may be TRBD1 or TRBD2 (5 bases each). Germline CDR1 and CDR2: SGHAT and FQNNGV. CDR3 size: 15 residues. V was cut by 8 bases and J by 0 bases, with 15 bases left in between. The CDR3 coding sequence is TGTGCCAGCCGGGGCCGGGAACCAAGCACAGATACGCAGTATTTT. Translation: CASRGREPSTDTQYF.

V gene TRBV29-1 combines with J gene TRBJ2-2; a weak D match, TRBD2 (5 bases). Trimming stripped 4 bases from V and 4 bases from J, with 13 bases between. The germline V gene has CDR1 SQVTM and CDR2 ANQGSEA. CDR3 size: 14 residues. CDR3 protein: CSVVVGVSTGELFF. CDR3 in DNA: TGCAGCGTTGTTGTCGGGGTGAGCACCGGGGAGCTGTTTTTT.

This clonotype was counted many times. The CDR3 loop is CAVTRPGRYEQYF. The CDR3 nucleotides are TGTGCCGTAACCCGTCCGGGAAGGTACGAGCAGTACTTC. This rearrangement joins TRBV6-2 or TRBV6-3 to TRBJ2-7, with D perhaps TRBD2 (5 bases). Germline V lookup: CDR1 MNHEY, CDR2 SVGEGT. The CDR3 is 13 residues long. The ends were cut back, 11 bases at V and 4 bases at J, with 18 bases in the middle.

The rearrangement uses TRBV18 and TRBJ2-3; D gene unclear. Trimming took off 0 bases at V and 0 bases at J, with 4 bases between the two ends. Germline-derived CDR1 and CDR2 are KGHSH and LQKENI. CDR3 length: 14 residues. CDR3 residues: CASSPPGSTDTQYF. CDR3 nucleotides: TGTGCCAGCTCACCACCGGGGAGCACAGATACGCAGTATTTT.

A single count supports this clonotype. This chain connects TRBV20-1 to TRBJ2-7; D remains unclear. Germline CDR1 DFQATT, CDR2 SNEGSKA (reference sequence). The CDR3 length is 12 residues. Trimming stripped 6 bases from V and 5 bases from J, with 14 bases between. CDR3 sequence reads: CSAIGRVNEQYF. CDR3 in DNA: TGCAGTGCGATCGGACGGGTTAACGAGCAGTACTTC.

This clonotype occurred a few times. The chain uses TRBV19 and TRBJ2-1; D not certain. Looked up from germline, CDR1 is LNHDA and CDR2 is SQIVND (reference sequence). This CDR3 is built from 13 residues. Trimming pared 1 base from V and 9 bases from J, leaving 10 bases between. The CDR3 bases are TGTGCCAGTAGTATAGGCTCTGGTGTTGAGCAGTTCTTC. It codes for CASSIGSGVEQFF.

The chain carries TRBV20-1 and TRBJ2-1; 11 nucleotides align to TRBD2. With V trimmed by 4 bases and J by 0 bases, 11 bases remained unmatched. The V gene's germline CDR1 is DFQATT and CDR2 SNEGSKA (reference sequence). This CDR3 is built from 18 residues. CDR3: CSAISLAGVPLSYNEQFF. The CDR3 nucleotides read TGCAGTGCTATCTCACTAGCGGGAGTGCCCCTCTCCTACAATGAGCAGTTCTTC.

V is TRBV28 and J is TRBJ1-4; D ambiguous. Germline CDR1 is MDHEN and CDR2 is SYDVKM. The CDR3 is 15 residues long. V was clipped by 3 bases and J by 3 bases, with 11 bases between them. This CDR3 reads CASSLIGRANEKLFF. CDR3 in DNA: TGTGCCAGCAGTTTGATCGGACGGGCTAATGAAAAACTGTTTTTT. The variable domain in full, with the rest retrieved from reference TRBV28 and TRBJ1-4, is DVKVTQSSRYLVKRTGEKVFLECVQDMDHENMFWYRQDPGLGLRLIYFSYDVKMKEKGDIPEGYSVSREKKERFSLILESASTNQTSMYLCASSLIGRANEKLFFGSGTQLSVL.

Only a few counts were recorded for this clonotype. V is TRBV20-1 and J is TRBJ1-1; D gene unclear. The V gene's germline CDR1 is DFQATT and CDR2 SNEGSKA (reference sequence). This CDR3 is 11 amino acids long. V was clipped by 3 bases and J by 0 bases, with 2 bases between them. Here the CDR3 DNA reads TGCAGTGCTAGGATGAACACTGAAGCTTTCTTT. This gives the protein CSARMNTEAFF.

CDR3 coding DNA: TGTGCCACCAGTGATTTAGGTTCGGGAGAGACCCAGTACTTC. Its translation: CATSDLGSGETQYF. The V call is TRBV24-1, the J call TRBJ2-5; D gene uncertain. From germline, CDR1 is KGHDR and CDR2 SFDVKD. This CDR3 is built from 14 residues. Trimming removed 1 base at V and 4 bases at J, with 9 bases between.

This rearrangement joins TRBV4-2 to TRBJ2-4; maybe TRBD1 (5 bases). This CDR3 is 15 amino acids long. Germline loops: CDR1 LGHNA, CDR2 YNFKEQ. V was cut by 6 bases and J by 0 bases, with 12 bases left in between. The CDR3 DNA follows: TGTGCCAGCAGTCTGGACATCCTAGCCAAAAACATTCAGTACTTC. It specifies CASSLDILAKNIQYF.

In this sample, this clonotype turned up a few times. DNA of the CDR3: TGTGCCAGCAGCTTTACGGTCTCCAGGGGAGAGACCCAGTACTTC. Encoded protein: CASSFTVSRGETQYF. The J gene is TRBJ2-5, the V gene TRBV6-1; weak D call: TRBD1 (6 bases). This CDR3 is 15 amino acids long. Germline V gene sequence: CDR1 MNHNS, CDR2 SASEGT. With 6 bases removed from V and 4 bases from J, the gap between germline ends came to 18 bases.